This T cell receptor (beta chain) derives from a study of blood T cell repertoires in COVID-19. Germline CDR1 reads SGHTA; CDR2 reads FQGNSA. The CDR3 sequence is 13 residues long. Remarks on this clone: One end of the junction is discordant with germline, which a read error may explain.

Those who participated ranged in age from roughly 18 to 89 years and resided in around 22 US areas. Profiled with immunoSEQ multiplex PCR; TCRdb holds only in-frame clones, not every one. The sample records approximately 170,000 clones, 88% being singletons. This rearrangement joins TRBV7-2 to TRBJ1-2; TRBD1 matches 8 bases. The receptor's source is a young woman who had recovered from COVID-19. The specimen was PBMCs or T cells enriched from blood (not recorded which). The chain's CDR3 is CASSLALGQGARF. In nucleotides, the CDR3 is TGTGCCAGCAGCTTAGCTCTGGGGCAGGGGGCCCGCTTC.